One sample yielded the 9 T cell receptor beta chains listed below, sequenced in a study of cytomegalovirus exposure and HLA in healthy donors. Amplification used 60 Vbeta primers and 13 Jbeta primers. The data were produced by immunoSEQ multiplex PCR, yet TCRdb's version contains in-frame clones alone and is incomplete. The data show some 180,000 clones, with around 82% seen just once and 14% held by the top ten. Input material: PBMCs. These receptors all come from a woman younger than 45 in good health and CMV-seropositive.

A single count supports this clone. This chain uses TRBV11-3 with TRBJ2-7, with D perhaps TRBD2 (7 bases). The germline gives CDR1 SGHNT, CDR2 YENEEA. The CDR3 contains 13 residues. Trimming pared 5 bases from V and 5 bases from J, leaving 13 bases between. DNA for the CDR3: TGTGCCAGCAGCGAGCGGGACACCGACGAGCAGTACTTC. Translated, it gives CASSERDTDEQYF.

CDR3 sequence: CAISEPTGTEAFF. CDR3 bases: TGTGCCATCAGTGAGCCAACAGGGACCGAAGCTTTCTTT. This chain links TRBV10-3 with TRBJ1-1, with D perhaps TRBD1 (6 bases). The CDR3 is 13 residues long. Germline loops: CDR1 ENHRY, CDR2 SYGVKD. Trimming took off 2 bases at V and 8 bases at J, with 12 bases between the two ends.

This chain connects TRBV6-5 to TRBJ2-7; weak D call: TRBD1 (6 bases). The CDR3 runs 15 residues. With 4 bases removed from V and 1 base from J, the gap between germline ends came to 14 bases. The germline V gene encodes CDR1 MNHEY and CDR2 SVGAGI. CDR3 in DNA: TGTGCCAGCAGTTCCTCAGGGGTTTGGTCCTACGAGCAGTACTTC. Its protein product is CASSSSGVWSYEQYF.

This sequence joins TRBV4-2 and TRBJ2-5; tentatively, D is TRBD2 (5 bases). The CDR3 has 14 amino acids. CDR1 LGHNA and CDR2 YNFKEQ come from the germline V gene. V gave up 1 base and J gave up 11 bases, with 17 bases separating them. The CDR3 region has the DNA TGTGCCAGCAGCCAAGGAGGGTATAGTAAGATACAGTACTTC. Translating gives CASSQGGYSKIQYF.

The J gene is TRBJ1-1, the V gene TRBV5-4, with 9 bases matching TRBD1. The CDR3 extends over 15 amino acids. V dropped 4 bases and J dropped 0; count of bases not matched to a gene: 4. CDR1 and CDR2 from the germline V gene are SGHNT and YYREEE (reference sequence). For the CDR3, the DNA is TGTGCCAGCAGCCGGGGGGACAGGGTGAACACTGAAGCTTTCTTT. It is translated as CASSRGDRVNTEAFF.

The CDR3 here is CASSDSSYGGANEKLFF. CDR3 in DNA: TGTGCCAGCAGTGACTCGTCTTACGGAGGGGCTAATGAAAAACTGTTTTTT. The chain links TRBV6-4 to TRBJ1-4, with D perhaps matching TRBD1 (5 bases). The V gene's germline CDR1 is MRHNA and CDR2 SNTAGT. The CDR3 consists of 17 residues. V lost 0 bases, J lost 3 bases, and 14 bases lay in between.

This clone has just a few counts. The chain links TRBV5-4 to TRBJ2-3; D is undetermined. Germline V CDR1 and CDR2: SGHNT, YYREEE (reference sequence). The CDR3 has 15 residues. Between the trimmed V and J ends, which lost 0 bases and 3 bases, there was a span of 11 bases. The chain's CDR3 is CASSLDPRYTDTQYF. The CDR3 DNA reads TGTGCCAGCAGCTTGGACCCGAGGTATACAGATACGCAGTATTTT.

The DNA of the CDR3 is TGCGCCAGCAGCTCCAGTCCCCTCTTGACCGAGGAGGAAAAACTGTTTTTT. This gives the protein CASSSSPLLTEEEKLFF. The chain carries TRBV23-1 and TRBJ1-4; D not certain. TRBV23-1 is sorted into the ORF group, with uncertain function. Trimming removed 6 bases at V and 8 bases at J, with 25 bases between. The CDR3 spans 17 residues.

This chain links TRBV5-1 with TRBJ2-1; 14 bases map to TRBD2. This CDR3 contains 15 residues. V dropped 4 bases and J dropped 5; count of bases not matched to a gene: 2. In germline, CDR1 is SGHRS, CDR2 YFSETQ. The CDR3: CASSLGLAGDNEQFF. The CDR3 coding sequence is TGCGCCAGCAGCCTGGGACTAGCGGGGGACAATGAGCAGTTCTTC.